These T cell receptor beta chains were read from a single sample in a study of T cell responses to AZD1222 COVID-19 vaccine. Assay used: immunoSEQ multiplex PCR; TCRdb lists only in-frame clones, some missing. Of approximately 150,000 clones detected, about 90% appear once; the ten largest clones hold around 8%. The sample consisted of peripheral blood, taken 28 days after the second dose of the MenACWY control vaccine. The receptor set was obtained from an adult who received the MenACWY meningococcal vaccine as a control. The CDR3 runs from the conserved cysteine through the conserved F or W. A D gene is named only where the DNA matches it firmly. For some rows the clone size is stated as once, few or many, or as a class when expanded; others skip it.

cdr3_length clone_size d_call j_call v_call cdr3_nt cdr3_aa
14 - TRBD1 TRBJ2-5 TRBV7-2 TGTGCCAGCAGCACGGACAGGGGGAGAGAGACCCAGTACTTC CASSTDRGRETQYF
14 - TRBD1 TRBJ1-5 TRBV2 TGTGCCAGCAGTCCCGGGACAGGGCTCCAGCCCCAGCATTTT CASSPGTGLQPQHF
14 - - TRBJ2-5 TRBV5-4 TGTGCCAGCAGCTTGCAGGGGTCAAAGGAGACCCAGTACTTC CASSLQGSKETQYF
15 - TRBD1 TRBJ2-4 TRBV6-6 TGTGCCAGCAGACGACAGGGGGTAGCCAAAAACATTCAGTACTTC CASRRQGVAKNIQYF
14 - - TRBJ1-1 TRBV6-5 TGTGCCAGCGACCGGGACCGAACTTGGACTGAAGCTTTCTTT CASDRDRTWTEAFF
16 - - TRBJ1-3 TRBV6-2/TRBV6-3 TGTGCCAGCAGTTACTCGAGGGGGACTTCTGGAAACACCATATATTTT CASSYSRGTSGNTIYF
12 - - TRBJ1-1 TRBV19 TGTGCCAGTAGTTGGGTGAACACTGAAGCTTTCTTT CASSWVNTEAFF
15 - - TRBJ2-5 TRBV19 TGTGCCAGTAGTCAGATGGGGGGAGGAGGAGAGACCCAGTACTTC CASSQMGGGGETQYF
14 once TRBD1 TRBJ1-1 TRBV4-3 TGCGCCAGCAGCCAAACTCAGGGGGACACTGAAGCTTTCTTT CASSQTQGDTEAFF
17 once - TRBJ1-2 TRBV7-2 TGTGCCAGCAGCTCCAGCTCTTTGGTAGGCAGGGGCTATGGCTACACCTTC CASSSSSLVGRGYGYTF
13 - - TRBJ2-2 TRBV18 TGTGCCAGCTCACCAGGTGAAACCGGGGAGCTGTTTTTT CASSPGETGELFF
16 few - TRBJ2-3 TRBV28 TGTGCCAGCATGGTGCGCGAAGCGGCTAGCACAGATACGCAGTATTTT CASMVREAASTDTQYF
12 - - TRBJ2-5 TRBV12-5 TGTGCTAGTGGTTTGACAGGAGAGACCCAGTACTTC CASGLTGETQYF
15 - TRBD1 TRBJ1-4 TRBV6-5 TGTGCCAGCAGCCGCGGGACAGACGGTGCTGAAAAACTGTTTTTT CASSRGTDGAEKLFF
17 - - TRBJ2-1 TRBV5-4 TGTGCCAGCAGCTCACCCTCCAGGGGAGCGGAATACAATGAGCAGTTCTTC CASSSPSRGAEYNEQFF
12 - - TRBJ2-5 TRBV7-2 TGTGCCAGCAGCTTAGAAGACTATACCCAGTACTTC CASSLEDYTQYF
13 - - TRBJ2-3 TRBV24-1 TGTGCCACCAGTGAACACAGCACAGATACGCAGTATTTT CATSEHSTDTQYF
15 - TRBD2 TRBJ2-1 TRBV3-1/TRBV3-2 TGTGCCAGCAGCCGCTGGACTAGCGGTAACAATGAGCAGTTCTTC CASSRWTSGNNEQFF
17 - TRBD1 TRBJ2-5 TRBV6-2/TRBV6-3 TGTGCCAGCAGTACCCCAACCGGGGCAGGGGGACAAGAGACCCAGTACTTC CASSTPTGAGGQETQYF
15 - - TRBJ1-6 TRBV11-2 TGTGCCAGCAGCTTAGGGGGGGGTCTAGGTTCACCCCTCCACTTT CASSLGGGLGSPLHF
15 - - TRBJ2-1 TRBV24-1 TGTGCCACCAGTGGCGGGACAGAGATGAACAATGAGCAGTTCTTC CATSGGTEMNNEQFF
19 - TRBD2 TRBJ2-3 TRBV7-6 TGTGCCAGCAGCTTGGGACCGGGACTAGCGGGGAGCTACACAGATACGCAGTATTTT CASSLGPGLAGSYTDTQYF